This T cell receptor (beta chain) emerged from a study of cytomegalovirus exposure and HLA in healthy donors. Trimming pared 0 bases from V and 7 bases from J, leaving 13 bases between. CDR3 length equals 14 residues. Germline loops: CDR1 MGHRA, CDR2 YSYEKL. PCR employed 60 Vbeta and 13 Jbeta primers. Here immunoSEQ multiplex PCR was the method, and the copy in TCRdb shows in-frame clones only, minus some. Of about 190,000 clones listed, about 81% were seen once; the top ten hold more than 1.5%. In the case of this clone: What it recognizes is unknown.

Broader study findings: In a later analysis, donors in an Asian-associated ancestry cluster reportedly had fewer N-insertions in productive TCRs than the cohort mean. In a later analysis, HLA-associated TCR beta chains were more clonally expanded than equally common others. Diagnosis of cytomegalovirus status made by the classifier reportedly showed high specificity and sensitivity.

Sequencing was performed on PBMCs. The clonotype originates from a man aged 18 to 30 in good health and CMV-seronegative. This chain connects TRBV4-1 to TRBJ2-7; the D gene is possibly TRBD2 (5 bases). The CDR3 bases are TGCGCCAGCAGCCAAGATTTGAGCGGTCCAGAGCAGTACTTC. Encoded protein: CASSQDLSGPEQYF.